These 13 T cell receptor beta chains came from one sample sequenced in a study of identical twins (dated by TCRdb to the mid-2010s). Library generation was performed with 5' RACE. Sequencing was carried out with an Illumina HiSeq 2000. TCRdb passed the public sequencing reads through fastp at Q25 and MiXCR, retaining productive beta sequences. Rows with a matching CDR3 protein are joined into one entry that keeps the most common DNA and genes. Across this sample there are 400,000 to 550,000 distinct CDR3 sequences, with 13% to 15% seen only once. The biggest ten clones account for 0.98% of the sample. These records were also assigned to another study, of yellow fever vaccine responses in identical twins.

Sequencing used CD4+ T cells sorted from blood. These receptor sequences come from a young woman in good health.

V is TRBV7-2 and J is TRBJ2-7; 9 bases align to TRBD1. Unmatched junction bases numbered 11, after V lost 1 base and J lost 7 bases. The CDR3 has 16 amino acids. Germline values: CDR1 SGHTA, CDR2 FQGNSA. The CDR3 spells CASSLVPGTGRKEQYF. The CDR3 DNA is TGTGCCAGCAGCTTAGTACCCGGGACAGGGCGTAAGGAGCAGTACTTC. Full variable domain (missing parts from reference TRBV7-2 and TRBJ2-7): GAGVSQSPSNKVTEKGKDVELRCDPISGHTALYWYRQSLGQGLEFLIYFQGNSAPDKSGLPSDRFSAERTGGSVSTLTIQRTQQEDSAVYLCASSLVPGTGRKEQYFGPGTRLTVT.

This clonotype has just a few counts. A junction boundary mismatches the germline segment, possibly from a read error. The CDR3 here is CASSAMDSGFHF. DNA for the CDR3: TGTGCCAGCAGTGCCATGGACAGCGGATTTCACTTC. The genes are TRBV6-1 and TRBJ2-7, with a tentative D call TRBD1 (6 bases). Per germline, CDR1 MNHNS and CDR2 SASEGT. This CDR3 is 12 amino acids long.

In this sample, this clonotype turned up many times. The chain has TRBV27 and TRBJ2-1, with 7 bases that match TRBD1. Germline V CDR1 and CDR2: MNHEY, SMNVEV (reference sequence). The CDR3 is 13 amino acids. J gave up 6 bases and V 6 bases, and 5 bases lay outside the gene matches. The CDR3 sequence: CASRISGGNEQFF. The CDR3 DNA reads as TGTGCCAGCAGGATATCAGGGGGCAATGAGCAGTTCTTC.

DNA of the CDR3: TGCGCCAGCAGCGGGGACAGGGGACATGAGCAGTTCTTC. Protein sequence: CASSGDRGHEQFF. The V gene is TRBV5-1, the J gene TRBJ2-1; TRBD1 aligns across 10 bases. CDR1 and CDR2 from the germline V gene are SGHRS and YFSETQ. Losses at the gene ends were 4 bases for V and 8 bases for J; bases not matched to a gene: 3. This CDR3 has 13 residues. The whole variable domain, remainder taken from reference TRBV5-1 and TRBJ2-1, is KAGVTQTPRYLIKTRGQQVTLSCSPISGHRSVSWYQQTPGQGLQFLFEYFSETQRNKGNFPGRFSGRQFSNSRSEMNVSTLELGDSALYLCASSGDRGHEQFFGPGTRLTVL.

This clonotype occurred a few times. The V call is TRBV4-3, the J call TRBJ2-3; D assignment may be TRBD1 or TRBD2 (6 bases each). The CDR3 is 17 amino acids. Trimming took 1 base from V and 0 from J, leaving 14 bases between them. The germline gives CDR1 LGHNA, CDR2 YSLEER. The CDR3 loop reads CASSQAWGATSTDTQYF. DNA for the CDR3: TGCGCCAGCAGCCAAGCATGGGGGGCCACTAGCACAGATACGCAGTATTTT.

At least ten counts were recorded for this clonotype. This chain joins TRBV11-2 and TRBJ2-7; D gene uncertain. The CDR3 sequence is 12 residues long. CDR1 is SGHAT, CDR2 FQNNGV, per germline. V lost 7 bases and J lost 3, with 10 bases in between. CDR3 protein: CASTHSGYEQYF. As DNA, the CDR3 is TGTGCCAGCACCCACTCCGGCTACGAGCAGTACTTC. Together with reference TRBV11-2 and TRBJ2-7, the CDR3 gives the full variable domain: EAGVAQSPRYKIIEKRQSVAFWCNPISGHATLYWYQQILGQGPKLLIQFQNNGVVDDSQLPKDRFSAERLKGVDSTLKIQPAKLEDSAVYLCASTHSGYEQYFGPGTRLTVT.

V and J are TRBV4-2 and TRBJ2-2, with 12 bases fitting TRBD2. CDR3 length equals 17 residues. Germline-derived CDR1 and CDR2 are LGHNA and YNFKEQ. Germline trimming cut 3 bases from V and 4 bases from J; bases unmatched to any gene: 6. Here the CDR3 reads CASSQRGLAGTTGELFF. The CDR3 DNA reads as TGTGCCAGCAGCCAGAGAGGACTAGCGGGGACCACCGGGGAGCTGTTTTTT.

This clonotype showed up just a few times. The chain couples TRBV4-1 to TRBJ2-4; 8 bases line up with TRBD2. Germline V gives CDR1 MGHRA, CDR2 YSYEKL. The ends lost 5 bases at V and 3 bases at J; junction bases unmatched: 15. The CDR3 runs 18 residues. As DNA, the CDR3 is TGCGCCAGCAGCGAAATAGTACGCGGGACTAGAGGCAAAAACATTCAGTACTTC. This sequence encodes CASSEIVRGTRGKNIQYF.

The rearrangement joins TRBV3-1 to TRBJ2-1; possibly TRBD2 for D (6 bases). This CDR3 spans 15 amino acids. From germline, CDR1 is LGHDT and CDR2 YNNKEL (reference sequence). The V gene lost 1 base and the J gene lost 7 bases, with 14 bases spanning the gap. The CDR3 loop is CASSQGFSGANEQFF. Written as DNA, the CDR3 is TGTGCCAGCAGCCAAGGATTCTCGGGAGCGAATGAGCAGTTCTTC.

This chain links TRBV20-1 with TRBJ2-3, with TRBD2 matching 9 bases. Per the germline V gene, CDR1 is DFQATT and CDR2 is SNEGSKA (reference sequence). This CDR3 comprises 15 residues. The V and J ends lost 5 bases and 5 bases, in that order; junction bases with no gene match: 11. The CDR3 protein is CSAFSSGKIIDTQYF. CDR3 bases: TGCAGTGCTTTTTCTAGCGGGAAAATTATAGATACGCAGTATTTT.

The CDR3 is CASKDSSRGEQFF. In DNA, the CDR3 is TGTGCCAGCAAGGATAGCTCAAGAGGAGAGCAGTTCTTC. V usage is TRBV12-3 or TRBV12-4 and J usage is TRBJ2-1, with D uncertain. V was pared by 7 bases and J by 10 bases, with 17 bases between. The CDR3 runs to 13 residues.

This clonotype occurred a few times. The V gene is TRBV28, the J gene TRBJ2-2; 8 nucleotides line up with TRBD1. This CDR3 contains 15 residues. V dropped 6 bases and J dropped 3; count of bases not matched to a gene: 6. Germline CDR1 is MDHEN and CDR2 is SYDVKM. For the CDR3, the DNA is TGTGCCAGCAGGCCCCCGGACAGGGACACCGGGGAGCTGTTTTTT. Translation gives CASRPPDRDTGELFF.

This clonotype appeared a few times. V usage is TRBV7-2 and J usage is TRBJ2-3, with a weak D call TRBD2 (6 bases). Germline-derived CDR1 and CDR2 are SGHTA and FQGNSA. The CDR3 spans 16 residues. Trimming took 0 bases from V and 5 from J, leaving 15 bases between them. This CDR3 is CASSLAAALGGDTQYF. CDR3 in DNA: TGTGCCAGCAGCTTAGCAGCGGCTCTCGGGGGAGATACGCAGTATTTT.